This T cell receptor beta chain was captured in a study of cytotoxic CD8 clonotypes in ibrutinib-treated CLL. Overall study context: Mean yields were about 280,000 productive templates and roughly 94,000 productive rearrangements per sample.

Using immunoSEQ multiplex PCR, the repertoire was profiled, and TCRdb retains in-frame clones only, with some absent. The profile shows about 20,000 clones, roughly 80% of them singletons. Trimming removed 3 bases from V and 7 bases from J; junction bases left unmatched: 10. CDR3 length equals 16 residues. CDR1 is MNHNS and CDR2 is SASEGT in the germline V gene. This specimen was PBMCs, taken before ibrutinib treatment. The TCR sequence derives from a human donor with chronic lymphocytic leukemia. The chain couples TRBV6-1 to TRBJ2-1, with 9 bases matching TRBD2. The CDR3 nucleotides read TGTGCCAGCAGTGAGGAGGCGGGGGGGCTGAGGAATGAGCAGTTCTTC. Its protein is CASSEEAGGLRNEQFF.